Below, 2 T cell receptor beta chains from the same sample are listed, as sequenced in a study of CXCR3-negative and CXCR3-positive naive CD8 T cells. No antigen has been identified for these receptors. Study-level results: Hydrophobicity was higher for TRB CDR3s found in CXCR3-positive naive cells than in CXCR3-negative naive cells.

Researchers prepared the TRB cDNA libraries using 5' RACE with UMI labels. From its re-call of the 5' RACE reads, TCRdb lists each CDR3 protein once, without DNA. There are about 110,000 distinct CDR3 sequences in the sample, with roughly 0.38% held by the top ten. The sequencing input was naive CXCR3+ CD8+ T cells from blood. Subset reported: CD45RO-CCR7+CD27+CD95- naive CD8+ T cells expressing CXCR3 (TNR3+). The source is a human donor in good health. Some clones in this sample may be carry-over from other donors' samples.

The V call is TRBV14, the J call TRBJ1-5; no DNA is available, so the TRBD1 call from TCRdb remains unchecked. The CDR3 length is 14 residues. Per the germline V gene, CDR1 is SGHDN and CDR2 is FVKESK. This CDR3 reads CASSQGQGAQPQHF.

This chain connects TRBV7-6 to TRBJ1-1; the D call of TRBD1 rests on TCRdb alone, since no DNA is present to check it. The CDR3 has 13 residues. Germline CDR1 SGHVS, CDR2 FNYEAQ. CDR3 sequence reads: CASLEGENTEAFF.